One sample yielded the 24 T cell receptor beta chains listed below, sequenced in a study of blood T cell repertoires in COVID-19 (TCRdb year 2020). Libraries were built with the immunoSEQ multiplex PCR assay. TCRdb provides this immuneACCESS table in a form limited to in-frame rearrangements. Some clones are lacking; in checked studies, under half of them reflect an unresolved V gene, and why the rest are absent is not known. The sample includes around 330,000 clones, with 89% observed a single time. 9.5% of the sample is in the top ten clones. Sequences were obtained from PBMCs or T cells enriched from blood (not recorded which). Receptors were obtained from a woman aged 40 to 50 who had recovered from COVID-19.

This clone was seen many times. V and J are TRBV5-1 and TRBJ2-7; 7 positions match TRBD1. The germline V gene has CDR1 SGHRS and CDR2 YFSETQ. V trimming: 4 bases; J trimming: 5 bases; junction bases outside the gene matches: 6. The CDR3 runs to 13 residues. CDR3 sequence: CASSLTDRDEQYF. In nucleotides, the CDR3 is TGCGCCAGCAGCCTAACAGACAGGGACGAGCAGTACTTC.

A note on this clone: The identical CDR3 is also encoded by other nucleotide sequences in the sample. The chain couples TRBV7-2 to TRBJ1-2; TRBD1 is a possible D gene (6 bases). CDR3 size: 15 residues. Germline CDR1 SGHTA, CDR2 FQGNSA. V was clipped by 3 bases and J by 4 bases, with 15 bases between them. The CDR3 here is CASSLGTGLTYGYTF. CDR3 DNA: TGTGCCAGCAGCTTGGGAACAGGGTTAACCTATGGCTACACCTTC.

The rearrangement joins TRBV29-1 to TRBJ1-3; D gene ambiguous. Germline V gives CDR1 SQVTM, CDR2 ANQGSEA. The CDR3 totals 13 residues. The CDR3 DNA sequence: TGCGCTTTGGGTGACGGAGCTGGAAACACCATATATTTT. This encodes CALGDGAGNTIYF.

The gene calls are TRBV28 and TRBJ1-6; a possible D gene is TRBD1 (6 bases). This CDR3 is built from 15 residues. In germline, CDR1 is MDHEN, CDR2 SYDVKM. With 4 bases removed from V and 4 bases from J, the gap between germline ends came to 11 bases. The CDR3 here is CASSYQGRYNSPLHF. CDR3 nucleotide sequence: TGTGCCAGCAGTTACCAGGGGCGTTATAATTCACCCCTCCACTTT. Based on the CDR3 plus reference TRBV28 and TRBJ1-6, the full variable domain is DVKVTQSSRYLVKRTGEKVFLECVQDMDHENMFWYRQDPGLGLRLIYFSYDVKMKEKGDIPEGYSVSREKKERFSLILESASTNQTSMYLCASSYQGRYNSPLHFGNGTRLTVT.

This clone has only one observation. The V gene is TRBV7-9, the J gene TRBJ2-5; D perhaps matches TRBD1 (6 bases). V was cut by 3 bases and J by 6 bases, with 14 bases left in between. This CDR3 is 14 amino acids long. Germline CDR1 and CDR2: SEHNR and FQNEAQ (reference sequence). The CDR3 reads CASSFNADSQTQYF. The CDR3 DNA is TGTGCCAGCAGCTTTAATGCGGACAGCCAGACCCAGTACTTC.

The chain joins TRBV5-5 to TRBJ1-5; TRBD1 matches at 8 bases. V gave up 3 bases and J gave up 5 bases; unmatched junction bases: 10. The CDR3 spans 16 residues. Germline V CDR1 and CDR2: SGHKS, YYEKEE (reference sequence). CDR3 loop: CASSSYEQGADQPQHF. CDR3 nucleotide sequence: TGTGCCAGCAGCTCCTATGAGCAGGGGGCGGATCAGCCCCAGCATTTT. Complete variable domain (other parts from reference TRBV5-5 and TRBJ1-5): DAGVTQSPTHLIKTRGQQVTLRCSPISGHKSVSWYQQVLGQGPQFIFQYYEKEERGRGNFPDRFSARQFPNYSSELNVNALLLGDSALYLCASSSYEQGADQPQHFGDGTRLSIL.

The chain employs TRBV20-1 and TRBJ1-2, with D possibly being TRBD1 (6 bases). Germline CDR1 and CDR2: DFQATT and SNEGSKA (reference sequence). This CDR3 spans 16 amino acids. The V end was cut by 3 bases, the J end by 4 bases, with 21 bases between. The CDR3 region has the DNA TGCAGTGCTAGTCCCCTGGGGGGGCTGGGAGGCTATGGCTACACCTTC. Its translation: CSASPLGGLGGYGYTF.

The rearrangement joins TRBV7-3 to TRBJ1-6, with a weak D call TRBD1 (5 bases). The V end was cut by 2 bases, the J end by 1 base, with 9 bases between. This CDR3 has 16 amino acids. CDR1 SGHTA and CDR2 FQGTGA come from the germline V gene. The CDR3 region has the DNA TGTGCCAGCAGCTTATTGACAGCGTCCTATAATTCACCCCTCCACTTT. It is translated as CASSLLTASYNSPLHF.

The CDR3 reads CSAGAGSTDTQYF. For the CDR3, the DNA is TGCAGCGCCGGAGCGGGAAGCACAGATACGCAGTATTTT. This chain links TRBV29-1 with TRBJ2-3, with 7 bases fitting TRBD2. The length of the CDR3 is 13 residues. The germline CDR1 and CDR2 sequences are SQVTM and ANQGSEA. J lost 0 bases, V lost 7 bases, and 4 bases had no gene match.

This clone was found once. The chain carries TRBV29-1 and TRBJ1-1; TRBD1 matches at 7 bases. Germline values: CDR1 SQVTM, CDR2 ANQGSEA. The junction had 9 bases not matched to a gene; V was cut back by 7 bases and J by 4 bases. The CDR3 contains 13 residues. CDR3 sequence (DNA): TGCAGCGCAGACACAGGGGAGAGCACTGAAGCTTTCTTT. This translates into CSADTGESTEAFF.

The gene calls are TRBV7-8 and TRBJ1-1, with TRBD1 matching over 8 bases. The germline CDR1 and CDR2 sequences are SGHVS and FQNEAQ. The length of the CDR3 is 17 residues. J lost 0 bases, V lost 6 bases, and 12 bases had no gene match. This chain's CDR3 is CASSLPSDRGMNTEAFF. The CDR3 nucleotides are TGTGCCAGCAGTTTACCAAGTGACAGGGGAATGAACACTGAAGCTTTCTTT.

The chain has TRBV21-1 and TRBJ1-3; TRBD1 is the table's D call and was not checked against the DNA. TRBV21-1 is described as a pseudogene. The CDR3 length is 15 residues. As DNA, the CDR3 is TGTGCCAGCAGCGGACAGGGTCCCTCTGGAAACACCATATATTTT. Its translation is CASSGQGPSGNTIYF.

This chain uses TRBV2 with TRBJ2-1; TRBD2 matches at 10 bases. V dropped 5 bases and J dropped 4; count of bases not matched to a gene: 5. Germline CDR1 SNHLY, CDR2 FYNNEI. CDR3 length equals 15 residues. For the CDR3, the DNA is TGTGCCAGCAGTCGGACTAGCGGAAATTACAATGAGCAGTTCTTC. Translated: CASSRTSGNYNEQFF. Looking up the rest from reference TRBV2 and TRBJ2-1 gives the full variable domain: EPEVTQTPSHQVTQMGQEVILRCVPISNHLYFYWYRQILGQKVEFLVSFYNNEISEKSEIFDDQFSVERPDGSNFTLKIRSTKLEDSAMYFCASSRTSGNYNEQFFGPGTRLTVL.

The CDR3 bases are TGCGCCAGCAGCTTAAGGCAGGGAGGCACTGAAGCTTTCTTT. Protein product: CASSLRQGGTEAFF. J is TRBJ1-1 and V is TRBV5-1, with D maybe TRBD1 (5 bases). Trimming removed 2 bases at V and 4 bases at J, with 12 bases between. The CDR3 has 14 amino acids. The germline gives CDR1 SGHRS, CDR2 YFSETQ.

The chain employs TRBV7-9 and TRBJ1-4; D possibly corresponds to TRBD1 (6 bases). The CDR3 extends over 16 amino acids. V was clipped by 5 bases and J by 6 bases, with 19 bases between them. Germline CDR1 SEHNR, CDR2 FQNEAQ (reference sequence). CDR3 in amino acids: CASSPRFTGLHEKLFF. The CDR3 region has the DNA TGTGCCAGCAGCCCACGATTTACAGGGTTGCATGAAAAACTGTTTTTT.

About this clone: The junction departs from the called germline gene at one end, perhaps through a read error. The rearrangement uses TRBV7-9 and TRBJ2-1; 8 bases match TRBD1. CDR1 SEHNR and CDR2 FQNEAQ come from the germline V gene (reference sequence). The CDR3 has 19 residues. The DNA for the CDR3 is TGTGCCAGCACCTTATGGTCCCGGGACAGGCGCCCCTTTGACAATGAGCAGTTCTTC. Translation gives CASTLWSRDRRPFDNEQFF.

The J gene is TRBJ1-5, the V gene TRBV19, with 9 bases fitting TRBD1. The CDR3 contains 15 residues. V lost 4 bases and J lost 5; bases outside the gene matches: 6. In germline, CDR1 is LNHDA, CDR2 SQIVND (reference sequence). DNA for the CDR3: TGTGCCAGTAGTAAAGGGACAGGGCCCCATCAGCCCCAGCATTTT. Translation gives CASSKGTGPHQPQHF.

The J gene is TRBJ1-4, the V gene TRBV15, with 7 nucleotides matching TRBD1. Per germline, CDR1 LNHNV and CDR2 YYDKDF (reference sequence). This CDR3 spans 16 amino acids. Trimming removed 0 bases from V and 5 bases from J; junction bases left unmatched: 6. The CDR3 spells CATSRDHGQANEKLFF. CDR3 sequence (DNA): TGTGCCACCAGCAGAGATCATGGACAGGCAAATGAAAAACTGTTTTTT.

The rearrangement links TRBV12-5 to TRBJ2-1, with 12 bases lining up with TRBD2. Germline V CDR1 and CDR2: LGHNT, FRNRAP. There are 18 residues in the CDR3. The junction had 9 bases not matched to a gene; V was cut back by 6 bases and J by 0 bases. As DNA, the CDR3 is TGTGCTAGTGGCAATCCTGGGACTAGCGGGCCCTCCTACAATGAGCAGTTCTTC. The encoded protein is CASGNPGTSGPSYNEQFF.

This chain uses TRBV7-3 with TRBJ2-1; 14 bases are shared with TRBD2. This CDR3 spans 15 amino acids. The germline V gene has CDR1 SGHTA and CDR2 FQGTGA. The V and J ends lost 5 bases and 8 bases, in that order; junction bases with no gene match: 5. This chain's CDR3 is CASSQGLAGVYEQFF. The CDR3 DNA follows: TGTGCCAGCAGCCAGGGACTAGCGGGAGTCTATGAGCAGTTCTTC.

The chain couples TRBV11-3 to TRBJ2-7; possibly TRBD2 for D (5 bases). Germline lookup yields CDR1 SGHNT and CDR2 YENEEA. V was pared by 11 bases and J by 5 bases, with 19 bases between. This CDR3 is 13 amino acids long. The CDR3 sequence is CAGPRGLGDEQYF. CDR3 coding DNA: TGTGCCGGACCCCGCGGACTTGGGGACGAGCAGTACTTC.

This clone showed up just a few times. The chain uses TRBV5-1 and TRBJ1-2, with TRBD1 matching over 9 bases. With V trimmed by 0 bases and J by 2 bases, 5 bases remained unmatched. CDR1 and CDR2 from the germline V gene are SGHRS and YFSETQ. This CDR3 has 16 residues. The CDR3 loop is CASSLASDRGNYGYTF. The CDR3 DNA sequence: TGCGCCAGCAGCTTGGCCAGTGACAGGGGGAACTATGGCTACACCTTC.

The rearrangement links TRBV2 to TRBJ2-7, with 8 bases matching TRBD2. J lost 2 bases, V lost 11 bases, and 11 bases had no gene match. The CDR3 is 14 residues long. Germline V lookup: CDR1 SNHLY, CDR2 FYNNEI. The CDR3 reads CAGSFFSGAYEQYF. The CDR3 bases are TGTGCCGGTTCATTTTTTAGCGGGGCCTACGAGCAGTACTTC.

The chain uses TRBV7-2 and TRBJ2-7, with D perhaps matching TRBD1 (6 bases). CDR1 is SGHTA and CDR2 is FQGNSA in the germline V gene. Trimming pared 4 bases from V and 4 bases from J, leaving 14 bases between. CDR3 length: 14 residues. The CDR3 loop is CASSSRDKLYEQYF. CDR3 sequence (DNA): TGTGCCAGCAGCTCCCGGGACAAATTATACGAGCAGTACTTC.